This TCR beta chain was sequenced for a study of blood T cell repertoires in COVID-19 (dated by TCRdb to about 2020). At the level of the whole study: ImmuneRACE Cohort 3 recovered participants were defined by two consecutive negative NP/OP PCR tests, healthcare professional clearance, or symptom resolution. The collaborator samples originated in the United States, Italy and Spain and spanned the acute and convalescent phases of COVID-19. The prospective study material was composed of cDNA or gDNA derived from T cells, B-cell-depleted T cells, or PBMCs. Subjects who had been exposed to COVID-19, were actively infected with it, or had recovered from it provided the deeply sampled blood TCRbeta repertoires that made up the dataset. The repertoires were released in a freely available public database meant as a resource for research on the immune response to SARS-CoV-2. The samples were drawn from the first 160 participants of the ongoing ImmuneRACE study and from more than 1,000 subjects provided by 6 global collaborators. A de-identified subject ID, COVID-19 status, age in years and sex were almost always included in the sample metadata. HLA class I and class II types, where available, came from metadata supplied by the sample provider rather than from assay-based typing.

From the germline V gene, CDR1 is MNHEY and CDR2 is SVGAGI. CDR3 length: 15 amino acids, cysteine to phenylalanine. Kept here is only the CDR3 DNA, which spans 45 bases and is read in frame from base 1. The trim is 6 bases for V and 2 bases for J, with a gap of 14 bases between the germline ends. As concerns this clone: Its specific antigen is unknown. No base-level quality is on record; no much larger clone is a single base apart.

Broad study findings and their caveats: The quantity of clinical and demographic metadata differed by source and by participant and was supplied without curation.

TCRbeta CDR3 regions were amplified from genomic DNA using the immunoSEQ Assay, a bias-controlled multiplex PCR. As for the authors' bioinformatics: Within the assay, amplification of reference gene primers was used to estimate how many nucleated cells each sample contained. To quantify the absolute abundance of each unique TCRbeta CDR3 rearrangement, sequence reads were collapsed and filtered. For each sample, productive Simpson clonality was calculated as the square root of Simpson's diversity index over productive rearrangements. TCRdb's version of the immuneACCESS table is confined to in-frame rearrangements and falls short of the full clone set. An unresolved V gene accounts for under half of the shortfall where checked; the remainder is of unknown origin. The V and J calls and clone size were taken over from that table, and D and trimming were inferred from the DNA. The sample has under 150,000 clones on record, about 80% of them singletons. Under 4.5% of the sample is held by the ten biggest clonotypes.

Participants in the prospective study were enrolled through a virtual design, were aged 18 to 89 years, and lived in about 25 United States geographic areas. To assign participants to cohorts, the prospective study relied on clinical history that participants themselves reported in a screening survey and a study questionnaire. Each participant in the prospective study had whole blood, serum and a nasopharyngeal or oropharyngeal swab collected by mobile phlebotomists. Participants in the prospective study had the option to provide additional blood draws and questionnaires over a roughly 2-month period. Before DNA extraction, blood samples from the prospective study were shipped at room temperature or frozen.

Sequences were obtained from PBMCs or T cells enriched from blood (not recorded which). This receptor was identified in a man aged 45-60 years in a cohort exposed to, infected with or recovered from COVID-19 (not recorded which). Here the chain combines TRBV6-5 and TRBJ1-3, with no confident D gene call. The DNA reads TGTGCCAGCAGCCGCAGCGGGCTAGCTGGAAACACCATATATTTT. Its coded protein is CASSRSGLAGNTIYF.